The next 28 T cell receptor beta chains were all read from a single sample in a study of blood T cell repertoires in COVID-19. Profiled with immunoSEQ multiplex PCR; TCRdb holds only in-frame clones, not every one. The table has about 480,000 clones, 70% to 90% seen once; the top ten hold 1.5% to 2%. The sequencing input was PBMCs or T cells enriched from blood (not recorded which). All receptors derive from a woman between 40 and 55 years old who had recovered from COVID-19.

The chain uses TRBV18 and TRBJ2-5, with 8 nucleotides matching TRBD1. Trimming removed 3 bases from V and 1 base from J; junction bases left unmatched: 4. From germline, CDR1 is KGHSH and CDR2 LQKENI. The CDR3 has 15 residues. The CDR3 sequence: CASSPQGAIQETQYF. The CDR3 DNA reads as TGTGCCAGCTCACCCCAGGGGGCTATCCAAGAGACCCAGTACTTC.

The CDR3 DNA sequence: TGTGCCACCAGTGATCTAGGGACAGGGGGTTTGAATGAGGAGACCCAGTACTTC. This gives the protein CATSDLGTGGLNEETQYF. The chain employs TRBV24-1 and TRBJ2-5; 11 bases align to TRBD1. V dropped 3 bases and J dropped 5; count of bases not matched to a gene: 13. Germline V gene sequence: CDR1 KGHDR, CDR2 SFDVKD. CDR3 length: 18 residues.

The rearrangement links TRBV29-1 to TRBJ2-7; possible D gene TRBD2, 6 bases. The CDR3 spans 14 residues. Germline values: CDR1 SQVTM, CDR2 ANQGSEA. Trimming removed 1 base from V and 7 bases from J, with 17 bases in between. The CDR3 spells CSVEARGTAGEQYF. The CDR3 DNA is TGCAGCGTTGAAGCGCGAGGGACCGCGGGGGAGCAGTACTTC.

This chain uses TRBV5-4 with TRBJ1-4, with 8 bases aligning to TRBD1. Trimming cost V 0 bases and J 4 bases; bases outside gene matches: 2. Germline V lookup: CDR1 SGHNT, CDR2 YYREEE (reference sequence). The CDR3 is 15 residues long. CDR3 amino acids: CASSLGTGINEKLFF. In DNA form, the CDR3 reads TGTGCCAGCAGCTTGGGGACAGGGATTAATGAAAAACTGTTTTTT.

The V and J genes are TRBV28 and TRBJ2-4; perhaps TRBD1 as D (6 bases). The ends were cut back, 6 bases at V and 0 bases at J, with 15 bases in the middle. Germline V lookup: CDR1 MDHEN, CDR2 SYDVKM. This CDR3 spans 16 amino acids. The CDR3 is CASSPLDSTAKNIQYF. In nucleotides, the CDR3 is TGTGCCAGCAGCCCGCTGGACAGCACAGCCAAAAACATTCAGTACTTC.

V and J are TRBV29-1 and TRBJ1-2; weak D call: TRBD1 (6 bases). The CDR3 is 12 amino acids. Germline V gene data show CDR1 as SQVTM and CDR2 as ANQGSEA. V shed 6 bases and J shed 3 bases, with 11 bases lying between them. The CDR3 spells CSVQGGDYGYTF. DNA for the CDR3: TGCAGCGTACAAGGGGGAGACTATGGCTACACCTTC.

This chain uses TRBV10-3 with TRBJ1-2; D ambiguous. CDR3 length: 13 amino acids. The germline V gene encodes CDR1 ENHRY and CDR2 SYGVKD. V lost 4 bases, J lost 2 bases, and 8 bases lay in between. CDR3 sequence: CAISGDSNYGYTF. CDR3 nucleotide sequence: TGTGCCATCAGTGGTGACTCAAACTATGGCTACACCTTC.

The J gene is TRBJ2-5, the V gene TRBV3-1 (or the pseudogene TRBV3-2); 8 nucleotides align to TRBD2. CDR3 length equals 17 residues. Trimming removed 0 bases from V and 6 bases from J; junction bases left unmatched: 12. Per the germline V gene, CDR1 is LGHDT and CDR2 is YNNKEL (reference sequence). The CDR3: CASSQDYEREGKKTQYF. The DNA for the CDR3 is TGTGCCAGCAGCCAAGATTATGAACGGGAGGGGAAAAAGACCCAGTACTTC.

The V call is TRBV19, the J call TRBJ1-2; D gene ambiguous. CDR1 and CDR2 from the germline V gene are LNHDA and SQIVND (reference sequence). CDR3 size: 17 residues. Trimming took 1 base from V and 2 from J, leaving 17 bases between them. The CDR3 protein is CASSIGGRAVQNYGYTF. The CDR3 bases are TGTGCCAGTAGTATAGGAGGGCGGGCAGTCCAAAACTATGGCTACACCTTC.

CDR3 DNA sequence: TGCGCCAGCAATGGTGGTCGAGGGGGAACGAGGAACACCATATATTTT. It yields the protein CASNGGRGGTRNTIYF. The J gene is TRBJ1-3, the V gene TRBV4-3, with D possibly being TRBD1 (6 bases). V lost 7 bases to trimming and J lost 7 bases, with 23 bases between them. CDR1 and CDR2 from the germline V gene are LGHNA and YSLEER. The CDR3 runs to 16 residues.

The rearrangement links TRBV7-9 to TRBJ2-7; TRBD1 might be the D (6 bases). Trimming left V 3 bases short and J 4 bases short, with 22 bases between. This CDR3 has 17 amino acids. Germline V gene sequence: CDR1 SEHNR, CDR2 FQNEAQ (reference sequence). As DNA, the CDR3 is TGTGCCAGCAGCTTCCCCCCCGACAGGCCCGAGCGGTACGAGCAGTACTTC. It translates to CASSFPPDRPERYEQYF.

The rearrangement uses TRBV6-1 and TRBJ2-1, with D possibly being TRBD2 (5 bases). The CDR3 has 13 residues. CDR1 MNHNS and CDR2 SASEGT come from the germline V gene. The V gene lost 4 bases and the J gene lost 6 bases, with 10 bases spanning the gap. The CDR3 region is CASSAMEVNEQFF. The CDR3 DNA reads as TGTGCCAGCAGTGCCATGGAGGTCAATGAGCAGTTCTTC.

This clone occurred a few times. The rearrangement links TRBV7-9 to TRBJ1-2; perhaps TRBD1 as D (6 bases). This CDR3 has 15 residues. V was shortened by 4 bases and J by 3 bases, with 15 bases between the two germline ends. The germline CDR1 and CDR2 sequences are SEHNR and FQNEAQ (reference sequence). Written as DNA, the CDR3 is TGTGCCAGCAGCTCCAGACGGACAGATCACTATGGCTACACCTTC. It encodes CASSSRRTDHYGYTF.

This clone was detected only a few times. The chain carries TRBV9 and TRBJ1-5; weak D call: TRBD1 (6 bases). With 4 bases removed from V and 7 bases from J, the gap between germline ends came to 15 bases. The germline gives CDR1 SGDLS, CDR2 YYNGEE. The CDR3 totals 14 residues. CDR3 protein: CASSRTGGGQPQHF. Here the CDR3 DNA reads TGTGCCAGCAGCCGAACAGGTGGGGGCCAGCCCCAGCATTTT.

This clone appeared once. The chain is built from TRBV7-6 and TRBJ2-2; 9 nucleotides align to TRBD2. The CDR3 is 16 residues long. Germline V CDR1 and CDR2: SGHVS, FNYEAQ. V gave up 4 bases and J gave up 3 bases; unmatched junction bases: 6. Written as DNA, the CDR3 is TGTGCCAGCAGCTCCCGCGGGAGGGGAGACACCGGGGAGCTGTTTTTT. Its protein product is CASSSRGRGDTGELFF.

Written as DNA, the CDR3 is TGTGCCAGCAGTCCCCAGGGGGCGACTAATGAAAAACTGTTTTTT. This encodes CASSPQGATNEKLFF. The chain has TRBV28 and TRBJ1-4; 8 bases agree with TRBD1. Looked up from germline, CDR1 is MDHEN and CDR2 is SYDVKM. V was clipped by 5 bases and J by 2 bases; unmatched bases: 4. The CDR3 covers 15 residues.

This sequence joins TRBV5-8 and TRBJ2-3, with 7 nucleotides matching TRBD2. Losses at the gene ends were 4 bases for V and 3 bases for J; bases not matched to a gene: 14. The CDR3 extends over 17 amino acids. CDR1 and CDR2 from the germline V gene are SGHTS and YDEGEE. The CDR3 region has the DNA TGTGCCAGCAGCCCCTACCGGGACTACCGTGAGACAGATACGCAGTATTTT. This codes for CASSPYRDYRETDTQYF.

The CDR3 DNA is TGTGCCAGTAGTATAGAGGGGGGACGAGGCCAGCCCCAGCATTTT. This sequence encodes CASSIEGGRGQPQHF. V and J are TRBV19 and TRBJ1-5; D may be TRBD1 (5 bases). Germline CDR1 reads LNHDA; CDR2 reads SQIVND (reference sequence). The CDR3 is 15 amino acids. V lost 0 bases, J lost 7 bases, and 13 bases lay in between.

Remarks on this clone: This sample also contains other DNA sequences that code for the same CDR3. The V call is TRBV11-3, the J call TRBJ1-4, with unresolved D. Germline CDR1 is SGHNT and CDR2 is YENEEA. The CDR3 has 12 residues. V gave up 1 base and J gave up 8 bases, with 5 bases separating them. The CDR3 coding sequence is TGTGCCAGCAGCTTAGGGCGGGAAAAACTGTTTTTT. It specifies CASSLGREKLFF. Full variable domain (outside the CDR3, taken from reference TRBV11-3 and TRBJ1-4): EAGVVQSPRYKIIEKKQPVAFWCNPISGHNTLYWYLQNLGQGPELLIRYENEEAVDDSQLPKDRFSAERLKGVDSTLKIQPAELGDSAVYLCASSLGREKLFFGSGTQLSVL.

The chain is built from TRBV3-1 (or the pseudogene TRBV3-2) and TRBJ2-6; D is perhaps TRBD2 (5 bases). This CDR3 has 14 amino acids. With 7 bases removed from V and 1 base from J, the gap between germline ends came to 8 bases. From germline, CDR1 is LGHDT and CDR2 YNNKEL (reference sequence). The CDR3 reads CASNPGSGANVLTF. CDR3 DNA: TGTGCCAGCAACCCGGGGTCTGGGGCCAACGTCCTGACTTTC.

J is TRBJ1-2 and V is TRBV18; no firm D call. Germline assignment: CDR1 KGHSH and CDR2 LQKENI. The CDR3 is 13 residues long. The germline V and J ends were trimmed by 0 bases and 4 bases, with 6 bases remaining between them. This CDR3 reads CASSPPGSYGYTF. In DNA, the CDR3 is TGTGCCAGCTCACCACCCGGGAGCTATGGCTACACCTTC.

This chain links TRBV5-6 with TRBJ2-2; TRBD1 matches at 9 bases. This CDR3 spans 17 amino acids. Germline CDR1 SGHDT, CDR2 YYEEEE. V shed 5 bases, J shed 1 base, and the junction held 9 bases outside the gene matches. The CDR3 DNA is TGTGCCAGCAGACCGGTAGCGACAGGGGGGAACACCGGGGAGCTGTTTTTT. Amino acid sequence: CASRPVATGGNTGELFF.

The chain carries TRBV10-3 and TRBJ2-1; the D is unclear. V was clipped by 10 bases and J by 5 bases, with 12 bases between them. The CDR3 contains 12 residues. Germline values: CDR1 ENHRY, CDR2 SYGVKD. The CDR3, as DNA: TGTGCCACCAACCTAGGAAACAATGAGCAGTTCTTC. This gives the protein CATNLGNNEQFF.

This chain joins TRBV7-8 and TRBJ2-3; D call uncertain. The CDR3 is 12 amino acids. Per germline, CDR1 SGHVS and CDR2 FQNEAQ. V dropped 5 bases and J dropped 8 bases, with 11 bases sitting between them. The chain's CDR3 is CASSPGAGTQYF. CDR3 coding DNA: TGTGCCAGCAGCCCGGGTGCCGGTACGCAGTATTTT.

This chain links TRBV7-9 with TRBJ2-1; 7 bases match TRBD2. V trimming: 5 bases; J trimming: 4 bases; junction bases outside the gene matches: 8. Germline assignment: CDR1 SEHNR and CDR2 FQNEAQ (reference sequence). The CDR3 is 15 amino acids. DNA for the CDR3: TGTGCCAGCAGCCGGGGGACTACCAAGTACAATGAGCAGTTCTTC. It yields the protein CASSRGTTKYNEQFF.

The chain carries TRBV19 and TRBJ1-1; D gene ambiguous. This CDR3 has 13 residues. Germline V CDR1 and CDR2: LNHDA, SQIVND (reference sequence). Trimming pared 10 bases from V and 3 bases from J, leaving 15 bases between. The CDR3 bases are TGTGCCACTGAGGGTGGGCCTTACACTGAAGCTTTCTTT. This sequence encodes CATEGGPYTEAFF.

In this sample, this clone turned up once. The genes are TRBV19 and TRBJ1-1, with 9 positions matching TRBD1. The J segment lost 3 bases and the V segment lost 6 bases, leaving 8 bases of the junction unmatched. This CDR3 is built from 15 residues. Germline CDR1 reads LNHDA; CDR2 reads SQIVND (reference sequence). The CDR3 sequence is CASRKMGQGHTEAFF. The CDR3 bases are TGTGCCAGTAGAAAAATGGGACAGGGCCACACTGAAGCTTTCTTT.

This clone has only one observation. The CDR3 DNA reads as TGTGCCAGTAGCCAGGGGGACAGCAACACTGAAGCTTTCTTT. Its translation: CASSQGDSNTEAFF. The rearrangement links TRBV19 to TRBJ1-1, with 7 bases aligning to TRBD1. The CDR3 runs 14 residues. The V gene end was trimmed by 6 bases and the J gene end by 2 bases; junction bases not matched to a gene: 6. The germline V gene encodes CDR1 LNHDA and CDR2 SQIVND (reference sequence).